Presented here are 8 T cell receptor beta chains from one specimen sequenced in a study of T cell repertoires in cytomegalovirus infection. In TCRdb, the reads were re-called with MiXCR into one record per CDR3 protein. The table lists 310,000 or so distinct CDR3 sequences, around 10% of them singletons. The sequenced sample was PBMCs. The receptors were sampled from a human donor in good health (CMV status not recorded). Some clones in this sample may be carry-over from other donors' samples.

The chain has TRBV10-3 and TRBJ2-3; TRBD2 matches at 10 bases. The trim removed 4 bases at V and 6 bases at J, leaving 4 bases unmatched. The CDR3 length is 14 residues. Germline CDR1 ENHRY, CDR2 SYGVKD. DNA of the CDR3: TGTGCCATCAGTGGGACTAGCGGCAAGGATACGCAGTATTTT. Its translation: CAISGTSGKDTQYF.

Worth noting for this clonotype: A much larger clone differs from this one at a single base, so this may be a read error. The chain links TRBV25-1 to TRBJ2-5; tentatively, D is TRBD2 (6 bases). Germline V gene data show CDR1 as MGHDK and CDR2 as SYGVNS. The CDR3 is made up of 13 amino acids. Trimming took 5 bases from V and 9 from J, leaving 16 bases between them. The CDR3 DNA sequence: TGTGCCAGCAGTTCCGGGATAGCGGAGGCCCAGTACTTC. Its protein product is CASSSGIAEAQYF.

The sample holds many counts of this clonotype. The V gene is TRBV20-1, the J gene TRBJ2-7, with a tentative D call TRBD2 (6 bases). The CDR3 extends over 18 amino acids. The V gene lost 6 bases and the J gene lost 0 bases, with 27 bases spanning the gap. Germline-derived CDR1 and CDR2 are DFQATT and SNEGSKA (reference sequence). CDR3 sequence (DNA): TGCAGTGCCGTGATAAAGCCTCCCAGATTGGACTACTCCTACGAGCAGTACGTC. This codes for CSAVIKPPRLDYSYEQYV.

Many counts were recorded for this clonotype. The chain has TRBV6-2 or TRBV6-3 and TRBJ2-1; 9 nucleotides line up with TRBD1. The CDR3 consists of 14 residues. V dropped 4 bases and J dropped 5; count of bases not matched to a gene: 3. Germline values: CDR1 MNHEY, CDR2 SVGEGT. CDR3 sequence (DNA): TGTGCCAGCAGTTGGGACAGGGCCCACAATGAGCAGTTCTTC. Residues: CASSWDRAHNEQFF.

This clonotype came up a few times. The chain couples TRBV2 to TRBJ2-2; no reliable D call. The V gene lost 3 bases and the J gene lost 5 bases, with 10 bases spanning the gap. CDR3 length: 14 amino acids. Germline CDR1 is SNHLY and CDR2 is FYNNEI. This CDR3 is CASSDPGRTGELFF. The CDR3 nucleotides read TGTGCCAGCAGTGACCCTGGTAGGACCGGGGAGCTGTTTTTT.

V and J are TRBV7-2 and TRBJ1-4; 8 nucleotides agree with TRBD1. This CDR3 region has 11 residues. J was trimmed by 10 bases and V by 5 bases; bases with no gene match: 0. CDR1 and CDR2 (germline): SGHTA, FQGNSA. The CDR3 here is CASSTGGKLFF. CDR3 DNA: TGTGCCAGCAGCACAGGGGGAAAACTGTTTTTT.

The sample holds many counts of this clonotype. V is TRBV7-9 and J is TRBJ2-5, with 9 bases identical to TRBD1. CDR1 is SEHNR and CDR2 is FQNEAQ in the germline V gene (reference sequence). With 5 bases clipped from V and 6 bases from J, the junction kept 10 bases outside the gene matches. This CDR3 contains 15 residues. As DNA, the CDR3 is TGTGCCAGCAGCCCCAGGGACAGGGCCGAGAAGACCCAGTACTTC. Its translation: CASSPRDRAEKTQYF.

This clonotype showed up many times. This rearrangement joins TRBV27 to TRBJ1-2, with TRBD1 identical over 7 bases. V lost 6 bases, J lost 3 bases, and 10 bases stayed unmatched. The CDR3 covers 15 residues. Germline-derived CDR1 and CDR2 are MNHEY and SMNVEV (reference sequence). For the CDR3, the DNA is TGTGCCAGCAGATTCCAACAGGGGACCGACTATGGCTACACCTTC. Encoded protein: CASRFQQGTDYGYTF.